The 17 T cell receptor beta chains listed next were all sequenced from one sample in a study of T cell repertoires in cytomegalovirus infection. TCRdb ran MiXCR on the reads and lists one entry per CDR3 protein. The table has roughly 280,000 distinct CDR3 sequences, roughly 10% seen once. The specimen sequenced was PBMCs. The receptors were gathered from a human donor in good health (CMV status not recorded). Some clones in this sample may be carry-over from other donors' samples.

This chain connects TRBV13 to TRBJ1-1; tentatively, D is TRBD1 (5 bases). This CDR3 is built from 16 residues. From germline, CDR1 is PRHDT and CDR2 FYEKMQ (reference sequence). Trimming took 1 base from V and 1 from J, leaving 13 bases between them. CDR3 region: CASSLDPGTGNTEAFF. CDR3 DNA sequence: TGTGCCAGCAGCTTAGACCCTGGAACAGGGAACACTGAAGCTTTCTTT.

This clonotype was detected ten times or more. V usage is TRBV28 and J usage is TRBJ1-5; D is possibly TRBD1 (5 bases). From germline, CDR1 is MDHEN and CDR2 SYDVKM. V was clipped by 6 bases and J by 3 bases, with 9 bases between them. The CDR3 length is 13 residues. CDR3 loop: CASRSGLNQPQHF. In DNA, the CDR3 is TGTGCCAGCAGATCGGGACTCAATCAGCCCCAGCATTTT.

This clonotype was recorded at least ten times. CDR3 in amino acids: CASRPTGPYEQYF. In nucleotides, the CDR3 is TGTGCCAGCAGACCGACAGGGCCCTACGAGCAGTACTTC. The chain has TRBV12-3 or TRBV12-4 and TRBJ2-7, with 7 bases fitting TRBD1. Trimming at V came to 6 bases and at J to 2 bases, leaving 4 bases not matched to a gene. The CDR3 spans 13 residues.

This clonotype was counted ten times or more. J is TRBJ2-1 and V is TRBV2; D might be TRBD1 or TRBD2, each matching 6 bases. Looked up from germline, CDR1 is SNHLY and CDR2 is FYNNEI. V was trimmed by 4 bases and J by 7 bases, leaving 11 bases between them. This CDR3 is 13 amino acids long. The CDR3 region is CASSGRGGNEQFF. The CDR3 coding sequence is TGTGCCAGCAGTGGGCGAGGGGGGAATGAGCAGTTCTTC.

This clonotype was observed many times. This chain connects TRBV7-3 to TRBJ2-3; 9 nucleotides agree with TRBD1. Germline V gene data show CDR1 as SGHTA and CDR2 as FQGTGA. The CDR3 runs 13 residues. Trimming took 5 bases from V and 6 from J; bases not matched to a gene: 3. The CDR3 coding sequence is TGTGCCAGCAGCCGGACAGGGGTTGATACGCAGTATTTT. This gives the protein CASSRTGVDTQYF.

This clonotype was counted many times. This rearrangement joins TRBV4-3 to TRBJ2-7; TRBD1 might be the D (5 bases). Germline assignment: CDR1 LGHNA and CDR2 YSLEER. CDR3 length: 19 amino acids. V was pared by 0 bases and J by 0 bases, with 21 bases between. CDR3 DNA: TGCGCCAGCAGCCAAGATCTTGGAGCAGGACAACTCCTCTCCTACGAGCAGTACTTC. Amino acid sequence: CASSQDLGAGQLLSYEQYF.

For this clonotype: One end of the junction is discordant with germline, which a read error may explain. V usage is TRBV6-6 and J usage is TRBJ2-2, with 11 bases matching TRBD1. The germline gives CDR1 MNHNY, CDR2 SVGAGI (reference sequence). CDR3 length equals 17 residues. The CDR3 DNA sequence: TGTGCCAGCAGTTACCCTTGGGACAGGGGGGACACCGGGAAGCTGTTTTTT. Encoded protein: CASSYPWDRGDTGKLFF.

This clonotype has a handful of counts. The J gene is TRBJ1-5, the V gene TRBV20-1; 7 nucleotides match TRBD1. Germline trimming cut 4 bases from V and 11 bases from J; bases unmatched to any gene: 11. Per the germline V gene, CDR1 is DFQATT and CDR2 is SNEGSKA (reference sequence). CDR3 size: 13 residues. Here the CDR3 reads CSANDRDGMAQHF. The CDR3 DNA is TGCAGTGCTAACGACAGGGATGGTATGGCCCAGCATTTT.

This clonotype was observed a few times. The DNA for the CDR3 is TGTGCCAGCAGTCCGCCTGGGACGGGACTGACCTACGAGCAGTACTTC. This codes for CASSPPGTGLTYEQYF. The genes are TRBV28 and TRBJ2-7; D perhaps matches TRBD2 (6 bases). The V end was cut by 5 bases, the J end by 2 bases, with 19 bases between. Germline CDR1 MDHEN, CDR2 SYDVKM. The length of the CDR3 is 16 residues.

This clonotype was seen a handful of times. This rearrangement joins TRBV28 to TRBJ1-2; 9 bases align to TRBD1. The CDR3 has 15 amino acids. Trimming cost V 5 bases and J 7 bases; bases outside gene matches: 11. CDR1 and CDR2 from the germline V gene are MDHEN and SYDVKM. CDR3 protein: CASSAPLGQGIGYTF. The CDR3 bases are TGTGCCAGCAGTGCCCCGCTGGGACAGGGAATTGGCTACACCTTC.

In this sample, this clonotype turned up many times. This sequence joins TRBV7-6 and TRBJ2-3; D may be TRBD1 (6 bases). The CDR3 is made up of 16 amino acids. V was clipped by 1 base and J by 3 bases, with 14 bases between them. Germline CDR1 and CDR2: SGHVS and FNYEAQ. The CDR3 protein is CASSLDSVGQTDTQYF. The CDR3 DNA sequence: TGTGCCAGCAGCTTAGATTCAGTCGGACAGACAGATACGCAGTATTTT.

The chain links TRBV7-9 to TRBJ2-4, with 7 bases aligning to TRBD1. Per the germline V gene, CDR1 is SEHNR and CDR2 is FQNEAQ (reference sequence). The CDR3 is 16 amino acids. V trimming: 1 base; J trimming: 9 bases; junction bases outside the gene matches: 12. The CDR3 region is CASSLGTGSAKGIQYF. For the CDR3, the DNA is TGTGCCAGCAGCTTAGGGACAGGCTCGGCAAAAGGCATTCAGTACTTC.

The table lists this clonotype with many counts. V usage is TRBV28 and J usage is TRBJ1-2, with D possibly TRBD1 on 5 matching bases. This CDR3 comprises 10 residues. V was shortened by 8 bases and J by 7 bases, with 8 bases between the two germline ends. Germline V gives CDR1 MDHEN, CDR2 SYDVKM. This CDR3 is CASSDSGYTF. The CDR3 coding sequence is TGTGCCAGCTCCGACAGTGGCTACACCTTC.

This clonotype was seen more than once but under ten times. The chain recombines TRBV19 with TRBJ1-1; 10 positions agree with TRBD1. The CDR3 has 18 amino acids. Germline CDR1 reads LNHDA; CDR2 reads SQIVND (reference sequence). The V gene end was trimmed by 7 bases and the J gene end by 3 bases; junction bases not matched to a gene: 17. In DNA form, the CDR3 reads TGTGCCAGTAAGGGACAGGGGAGTTGGGGGGAGAACGACACTGAAGCTTTCTTT. It encodes CASKGQGSWGENDTEAFF. Filled out from reference TRBV19 and TRBJ1-1, the complete variable domain reads DGGITQSPKYLFRKEGQNVTLSCEQNLNHDAMYWYRQDPGQGLRLIYYSQIVNDFQKGDIAEGYSVSREKKESFPLTVTSAQKNPTAFYLCASKGQGSWGENDTEAFFGQGTRLTVV.

This clonotype occurred many times. The chain has TRBV7-2 and TRBJ2-1, with D tentatively TRBD2 (7 bases). With 3 bases removed from V and 9 bases from J, the gap between germline ends came to 18 bases. The CDR3 length is 15 residues. Germline assignment: CDR1 SGHTA and CDR2 FQGNSA. The CDR3 nucleotides are TGTGCCAGCAGCTTTGGGGGGGGGCTGGTAGGTGAGCAGTTCTTC. This encodes CASSFGGGLVGEQFF.

In this sample, this clonotype turned up many times. The rearrangement links TRBV19 to TRBJ2-5, with D unresolved. CDR1 and CDR2 from the germline V gene are LNHDA and SQIVND (reference sequence). With 4 bases removed from V and 5 bases from J, the gap between germline ends came to 26 bases. This CDR3 is built from 18 residues. The CDR3 DNA reads TGTGCCAGTAGTACAGACCACCCAAGGACGGGTCCAAGGGAGACCCAGTACTTC. Translated: CASSTDHPRTGPRETQYF.

This chain links TRBV7-6 with TRBJ2-1, with D tentatively TRBD1 (6 bases). Trimming stripped 4 bases from V and 13 bases from J, with 20 bases between. The CDR3 totals 14 residues. The V gene's germline CDR1 is SGHVS and CDR2 FNYEAQ. CDR3 sequence: CASSSSGQPGGQFF. DNA of the CDR3: TGTGCCAGCAGCTCAAGCGGACAGCCCGGCGGCCAGTTCTTC.